These 8 T cell receptor beta chains originate from one sample sequenced in a study of T-cell reconstitution after alpha-beta-depleted transplantation in children. TCRbeta library preparation incorporated unique molecular identifiers. TCRdb processed the PCR reads anew with MiXCR; each CDR3 protein has one entry. The sample holds around 480,000 distinct CDR3 sequences, around a third seen once. The sample consisted of PBMCs from the stem cell graft donor, taken from the stem cell graft. These receptor sequences come from a human donor who donated a stem cell graft to a child with aplastic anemia.

J is TRBJ1-2 and V is TRBV7-8; TRBD1 is a possible D gene (5 bases). The CDR3 sequence is 13 residues long. V was cut by 9 bases and J by 4 bases, with 15 bases left in between. The germline V gene encodes CDR1 SGHVS and CDR2 FQNEAQ. CDR3 sequence (DNA): TGTGCCAGTTATGGGGCGGAAACCTATGGCTACACCTTC. It specifies CASYGAETYGYTF. Based on the CDR3 plus reference TRBV7-8 and TRBJ1-2, the full variable domain is GAGVSQSPRYKVAKRGQDVALRCDPISGHVSLFWYQQALGQGPEFLTYFQNEAQLDKSGLPSDRFFAERPEGSVSTLKIQRTQQEDSAVYLCASYGAETYGYTFGSGTRLTVV.

The sample holds a few counts of this clonotype. The rearrangement links TRBV30 to TRBJ1-1; TRBD1 might be the D (6 bases). Germline V gene data show CDR1 as GTSNPN and CDR2 as SVGIG (reference sequence). The CDR3 covers 12 residues. V lost 8 bases and J 6 bases, leaving 16 bases between the germline ends. CDR3 amino acids: CAGTRGEAEAFF. CDR3 sequence (DNA): TGTGCCGGGACCAGGGGTGAGGCTGAAGCTTTCTTT. Supplemented by reference TRBV30 and TRBJ1-1, the full variable domain reads SQTIHQWPATLVQPVGSPLSLECTVEGTSNPNLYWYRQAAGRGLQLLFYSVGIGQISSEVPQNLSASRPQDRQFILSSKKLLLSDSGFYLCAGTRGEAEAFFGQGTRLTVV.

This clonotype was observed a few times. For the CDR3, the DNA is TGCAGTGCTAGTGGCAGGGCCCCAAACACTGAAGCTTTCTTT. This encodes CSASGRAPNTEAFF. The chain uses TRBV20-1 and TRBJ1-1; the D gene is possibly TRBD1 (5 bases). The CDR3 has 14 amino acids. V was trimmed by 3 bases and J by 2 bases, leaving 13 bases between them. Per germline, CDR1 DFQATT and CDR2 SNEGSKA (reference sequence).

This clonotype has more than one count but fewer than ten. The CDR3 reads CASRPFRGETQYF. In DNA form, the CDR3 reads TGCGCCAGCAGGCCGTTCCGTGGGGAGACCCAGTACTTC. This chain links TRBV5-1 with TRBJ2-5; no definite D call. The CDR3 runs 13 residues. Trimming pared 5 bases from V and 5 bases from J, leaving 13 bases between. The germline CDR1 and CDR2 sequences are SGHRS and YFSETQ. Supplemented by reference TRBV5-1 and TRBJ2-5, the full variable domain reads KAGVTQTPRYLIKTRGQQVTLSCSPISGHRSVSWYQQTPGQGLQFLFEYFSETQRNKGNFPGRFSGRQFSNSRSEMNVSTLELGDSALYLCASRPFRGETQYFGPGTRLLVL.

The chain couples TRBV7-2 to TRBJ2-1; no clear D gene. The V gene's germline CDR1 is SGHTA and CDR2 FQGNSA. Trimming cost V 1 base and J 4 bases, with 8 bases left between them. The CDR3 covers 14 residues. Here the CDR3 DNA reads TGTGCCAGCAGCTTAGGAGACGAGTACAATGAGCAGTTCTTC. Its protein product is CASSLGDEYNEQFF.

This chain uses TRBV7-8 with TRBJ1-5; TRBD1 might be the D (6 bases). Germline V CDR1 and CDR2: SGHVS, FQNEAQ. Deletions cut 5 bases from V and 1 base from J, with 21 bases between. This CDR3 comprises 18 residues. CDR3 loop: CASSPSPGLQGSNQPQHF. CDR3 DNA: TGTGCCAGCAGCCCATCGCCGGGACTCCAGGGGAGCAATCAGCCCCAGCATTTT.

This clonotype was found many times. This chain connects TRBV29-1 to TRBJ2-7, with D perhaps being TRBD1 or TRBD2 (5 bases each). The length of the CDR3 is 12 residues. The germline V gene encodes CDR1 SQVTM and CDR2 ANQGSEA. V was clipped by 6 bases and J by 2 bases, with 11 bases between them. The CDR3 protein is CSVRDGTYEQYF. CDR3 in DNA: TGCAGCGTCCGGGACGGTACCTACGAGCAGTACTTC.

The chain has TRBV7-2 and TRBJ2-7; D not resolved. Germline V gene lookup returns CDR1 SGHTA and CDR2 FQGNSA. Deletions cut 1 base from V and 7 bases from J, with 11 bases between. The CDR3 contains 13 residues. CDR3 sequence: CASSLGYLGEQYV. The CDR3, as DNA: TGTGCCAGCAGCTTAGGGTACCTTGGAGAGCAGTACGTC.